This TCR beta chain was observed in a study of T cell repertoires and HLA-DP antigens. Deletions cut 7 bases from V and 6 bases from J, with 4 bases between. CDR3 length equals 8 residues. Germline CDR1 and CDR2: DFQATT and SNEGSKA (reference sequence). CD4+ cells expanded for more than 12 days were restimulated roughly a day with allogeneic-DPB1 HeLa cells. Retrovirally transduced HeLa cells with HLA-DPA1/DPB1, HLA-DM, invariant chain and CD80 served as stimulators. The method was immunoSEQ multiplex PCR; TCRdb's version includes in-frame clones alone and lacks a portion of them. The data hold roughly 1,500 clones, with 65% to 80% observed a single time.

The gene calls are TRBV20-1 and TRBJ2-7, with D uncertain. The TCR comes from a man in his fifties in good health and CMV-seronegative. The sequencing sample was made of CD137- CD4+ T cells from cultured PBMCs. This CDR3 is CSGGEQYF. DNA of the CDR3: TGCAGTGGTGGCGAGCAGTACTTC.